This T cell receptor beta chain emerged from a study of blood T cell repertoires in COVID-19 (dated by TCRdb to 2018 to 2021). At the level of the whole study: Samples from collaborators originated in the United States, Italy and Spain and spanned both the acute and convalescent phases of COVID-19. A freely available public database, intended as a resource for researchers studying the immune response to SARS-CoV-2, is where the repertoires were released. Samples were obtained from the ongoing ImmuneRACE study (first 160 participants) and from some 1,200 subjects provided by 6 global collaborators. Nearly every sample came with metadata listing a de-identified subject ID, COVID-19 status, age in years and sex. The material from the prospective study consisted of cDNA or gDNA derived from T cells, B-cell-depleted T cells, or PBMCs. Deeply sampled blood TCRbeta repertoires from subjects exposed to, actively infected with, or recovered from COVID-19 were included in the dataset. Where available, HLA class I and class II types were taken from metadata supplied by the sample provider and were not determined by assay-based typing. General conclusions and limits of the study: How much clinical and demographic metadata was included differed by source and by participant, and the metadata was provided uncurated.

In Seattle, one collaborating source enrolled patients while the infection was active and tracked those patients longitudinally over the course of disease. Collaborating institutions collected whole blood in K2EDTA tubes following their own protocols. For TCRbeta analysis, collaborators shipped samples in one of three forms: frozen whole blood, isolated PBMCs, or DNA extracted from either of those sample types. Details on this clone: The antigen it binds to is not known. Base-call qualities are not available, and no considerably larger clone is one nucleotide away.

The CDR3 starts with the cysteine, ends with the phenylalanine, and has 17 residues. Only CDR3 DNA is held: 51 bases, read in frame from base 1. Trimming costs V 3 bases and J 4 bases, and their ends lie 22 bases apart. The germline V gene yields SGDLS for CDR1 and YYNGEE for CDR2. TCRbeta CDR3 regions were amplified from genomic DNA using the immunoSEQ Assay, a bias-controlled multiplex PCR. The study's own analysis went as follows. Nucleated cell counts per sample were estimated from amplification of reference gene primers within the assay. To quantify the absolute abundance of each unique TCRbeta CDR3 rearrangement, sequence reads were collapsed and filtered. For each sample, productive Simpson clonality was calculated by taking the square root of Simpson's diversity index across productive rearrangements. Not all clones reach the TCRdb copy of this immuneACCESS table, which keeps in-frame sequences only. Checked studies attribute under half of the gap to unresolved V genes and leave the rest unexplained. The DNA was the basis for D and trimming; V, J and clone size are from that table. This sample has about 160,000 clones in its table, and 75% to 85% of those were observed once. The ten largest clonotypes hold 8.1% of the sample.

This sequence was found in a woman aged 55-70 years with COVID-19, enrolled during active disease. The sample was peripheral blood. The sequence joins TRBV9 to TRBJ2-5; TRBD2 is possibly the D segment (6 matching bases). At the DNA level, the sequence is TGTGCCAGCAGCGCCGCTCTCGGGGGACCCCAGCGAGAGACCCAGTACTTC. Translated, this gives CASSAALGGPQRETQYF.